Presented here are 27 T cell receptor beta chains from one specimen sequenced in a study of T cell responses to AZD1222 COVID-19 vaccine. Assay used: immunoSEQ multiplex PCR; TCRdb lists only in-frame clones, some missing. The sample lists 150,000 or so clones; about 89% were seen once. Here the sequenced sample was peripheral blood, taken on day 0 of AZD1222 vaccination. These receptors were collected from an adult in good health.

V gene TRBV23-1 combines with J gene TRBJ1-2; D not resolved. TRBV23-1 belongs to the ORF category, with a function that is uncertain. V was trimmed by 4 bases and J by 3 bases, leaving 18 bases between them. This CDR3 comprises 16 residues. DNA of the CDR3: TGCGCCAGCAGTCGCCTAAACGGGATCTCGGACTATGGCTACACCTTC. Translating gives CASSRLNGISDYGYTF.

This sequence joins TRBV19 and TRBJ1-5; the D gene is possibly TRBD1 (6 bases). Trimming pared 11 bases from V and 7 bases from J, leaving 18 bases between. Germline CDR1 is LNHDA and CDR2 is SQIVND (reference sequence). This CDR3 is 13 amino acids long. CDR3 residues: CAGPTPRGQPQHF. Written as DNA, the CDR3 is TGTGCCGGACCGACTCCAAGGGGGCAGCCCCAGCATTTT.

This sequence joins TRBV4-2 and TRBJ1-5; D ambiguous. The ends were cut back, 0 bases at V and 0 bases at J, with 12 bases in the middle. Germline V gene data show CDR1 as LGHNA and CDR2 as YNFKEQ. CDR3 length: 17 residues. CDR3: CASSQDEATDSNQPQHF. In DNA, the CDR3 is TGTGCCAGCAGCCAAGATGAGGCGACGGATAGCAATCAGCCCCAGCATTTT.

The CDR3 loop reads CASSDWGISEQYF. CDR3 sequence (DNA): TGTGCCAGCAGTGATTGGGGGATCAGCGAGCAGTACTTC. V is TRBV6-1 and J is TRBJ2-7; D tentatively reads TRBD1 or TRBD2 (5 bases each). V dropped 3 bases and J dropped 6 bases, with 12 bases sitting between them. CDR3 length equals 13 residues. Germline CDR1 reads MNHNS; CDR2 reads SASEGT.

This chain joins TRBV11-3 and TRBJ2-4; the D call may be TRBD1 or TRBD2 (5 bases each). Trimming took 1 base from V and 0 from J, leaving 7 bases between them. Germline V CDR1 and CDR2: SGHNT, YENEEA. CDR3 length equals 15 residues. The CDR3 protein is CASSLGGVAKNIQYF. In DNA, the CDR3 is TGTGCCAGCAGCTTAGGAGGGGTAGCCAAAAACATTCAGTACTTC.

The chain recombines TRBV28 with TRBJ1-1; TRBD1 agrees at 7 bases. The germline V gene has CDR1 MDHEN and CDR2 SYDVKM. V dropped 10 bases and J dropped 4; count of bases not matched to a gene: 9. The CDR3 loop spans 13 amino acids. The CDR3 here is CATLPGGGTEAFF. In DNA, the CDR3 is TGTGCCACACTCCCAGGGGGAGGCACTGAAGCTTTCTTT.

This clone was seen a few times. The rearrangement links TRBV25-1 to TRBJ2-1; no clear D gene. The CDR3 sequence is 14 residues long. Trimming removed 4 bases at V and 4 bases at J, with 11 bases between. Germline V CDR1 and CDR2: MGHDK, SYGVNS. The CDR3 bases are TGTGCCAGCAGTGCGGCGGCGGAATACAATGAGCAGTTCTTC. The encoded protein is CASSAAAEYNEQFF.

The chain couples TRBV18 to TRBJ1-2; the D gene is possibly TRBD1 (6 bases). CDR3 size: 15 residues. CDR1 is KGHSH, CDR2 LQKENI, per germline. V was shortened by 4 bases and J by 6 bases, with 18 bases between the two germline ends. The CDR3 region has the DNA TGTGCCAGCTCACGCAACAAACAGGGATTTCATGGCTACACCTTC. Its protein is CASSRNKQGFHGYTF.

V and J are TRBV13 and TRBJ2-2, with 10 bases fitting TRBD2. Germline V gene data show CDR1 as PRHDT and CDR2 as FYEKMQ (reference sequence). V shed 2 bases, J shed 0 bases, and the junction held 6 bases outside the gene matches. The CDR3 extends over 18 amino acids. Here the CDR3 DNA reads TGTGCCAGCAGCTTACATCCGGGACTAGCGACGAACACCGGGGAGCTGTTTTTT. Translated: CASSLHPGLATNTGELFF.

In nucleotides, the CDR3 is TGTGCCAGCAGCTACCGGACTAGCGGTGCGTCCTACGAGCAGTACTTC. Translating it yields CASSYRTSGASYEQYF. The V gene is TRBV7-9, the J gene TRBJ2-7; 10 nucleotides agree with TRBD2. This CDR3 comprises 16 residues. The V gene end was trimmed by 4 bases and the J gene end by 1 base; junction bases not matched to a gene: 7. Germline V gene sequence: CDR1 SEHNR, CDR2 FQNEAQ (reference sequence).

This clone was recorded once. The chain has TRBV24-1 and TRBJ1-1; the match to TRBD1 covers 9 bases. V lost 4 bases to trimming and J lost 10 bases; unmatched junction nucleotides: 3. The CDR3 has 12 amino acids. Germline-derived CDR1 and CDR2 are KGHDR and SFDVKD. CDR3 sequence: CATSEGTGRAFF. In DNA, the CDR3 is TGTGCCACCAGTGAGGGGACAGGGCGAGCTTTCTTT.

The chain joins TRBV7-2 to TRBJ1-1; 12 nucleotides align to TRBD1. Trimming took 5 bases from V and 11 from J; bases not matched to a gene: 12. This CDR3 has 15 amino acids. The germline V gene has CDR1 SGHTA and CDR2 FQGNSA. The CDR3 is CASSPPGTGGMGAFF. CDR3 in DNA: TGTGCCAGCAGCCCCCCCGGGACAGGGGGCATGGGGGCTTTCTTT.

V and J are TRBV7-2 and TRBJ1-1, with TRBD1 as a possible D gene (5 bases). The CDR3 spans 15 residues. The germline gives CDR1 SGHTA, CDR2 FQGNSA. Trimming left V 3 bases short and J 0 bases short, with 11 bases between. The CDR3 nucleotides are TGTGCCAGCAGCTTCGCAGGGTTGGTGAACACTGAAGCTTTCTTT. Its translation is CASSFAGLVNTEAFF.

V and J are TRBV19 and TRBJ2-7; D may be TRBD1 (6 bases). Germline CDR1 reads LNHDA; CDR2 reads SQIVND (reference sequence). This CDR3 region has 13 residues. Trimming took 3 bases from V and 6 from J, leaving 12 bases between them. The CDR3 coding sequence is TGTGCCAGTAGTATCGCCAGGGGCGGCGAGCAGTACTTC. Its protein is CASSIARGGEQYF. The complete variable domain, with remaining parts taken from reference TRBV19 and TRBJ2-7, reads DGGITQSPKYLFRKEGQNVTLSCEQNLNHDAMYWYRQDPGQGLRLIYYSQIVNDFQKGDIAEGYSVSREKKESFPLTVTSAQKNPTAFYLCASSIARGGEQYFGPGTRLTVT.

The chain carries TRBV19 and TRBJ2-1, with D maybe TRBD2 (6 bases). The germline V gene encodes CDR1 LNHDA and CDR2 SQIVND (reference sequence). V lost 10 bases to trimming and J lost 4 bases, with 11 bases between them. This CDR3 comprises 12 residues. Here the CDR3 reads CATNRGYNEQFF. CDR3 coding DNA: TGTGCCACCAACCGGGGGTACAATGAGCAGTTCTTC.

This chain connects TRBV3-1 (or the pseudogene TRBV3-2) to TRBJ2-7; a possible D gene is TRBD2 (6 bases). The CDR3 has 16 residues. In germline, CDR1 is LGHDT, CDR2 YNNKEL (reference sequence). V lost 0 bases and J lost 2, with 14 bases in between. DNA of the CDR3: TGTGCCAGCAGCCAAGATAGGGAGCGGGCGGCCTACGAGCAGTACTTC. It codes for CASSQDRERAAYEQYF.

The J gene is TRBJ1-6, the V gene TRBV9; D uncertain. V was pared by 3 bases and J by 0 bases, with 7 bases between. The CDR3 contains 15 residues. The germline CDR1 and CDR2 sequences are SGDLS and YYNGEE. The CDR3 is CASSGVSSYNSPLHF. CDR3 in DNA: TGTGCCAGCAGCGGGGTTAGCTCCTATAATTCACCCCTCCACTTT.

The chain joins TRBV28 to TRBJ1-1; 7 bases fit TRBD1. The CDR3 extends over 14 amino acids. Germline loops: CDR1 MDHEN, CDR2 SYDVKM. V was pared by 7 bases and J by 5 bases, with 10 bases of the junction left unmatched. The CDR3 region is CASTYRGTVTEAFF. Written as DNA, the CDR3 is TGTGCCAGCACCTACCGGGGGACAGTAACTGAAGCTTTCTTT.

This clone appeared a few times. The chain recombines TRBV5-1 with TRBJ1-1; no definite D call. There are 13 residues in the CDR3. Trimming removed 4 bases from V and 1 base from J, with 8 bases in between. Per the germline V gene, CDR1 is SGHRS and CDR2 is YFSETQ. The CDR3 DNA is TGCGCCAGCAGCCCCGGTCCGAACACTGAAGCTTTCTTT. This codes for CASSPGPNTEAFF.

This clone was picked up a small number of times. The chain carries TRBV11-2 and TRBJ2-7; 9 nucleotides agree with TRBD1. The ends lost 5 bases at V and 4 bases at J; junction bases unmatched: 6. Germline CDR1 reads SGHAT; CDR2 reads FQNNGV. The CDR3 length is 14 residues. The CDR3 is CASSRRTGAYEQYF. The CDR3 region has the DNA TGTGCCAGCAGCCGCCGGACAGGGGCTTACGAGCAGTACTTC.

This sequence joins TRBV7-3 and TRBJ2-7; 7 bases line up with TRBD1. CDR1 and CDR2 from the germline V gene are SGHTA and FQGTGA. V shed 0 bases, J shed 0 bases, and the junction held 5 bases outside the gene matches. The CDR3 covers 16 residues. Here the CDR3 reads CASSLTTTGSSYEQYF. The CDR3 DNA follows: TGTGCCAGCAGCTTAACGACGACAGGGAGCTCCTACGAGCAGTACTTC. Drawing the rest from reference TRBV7-3 and TRBJ2-7, the complete variable domain is GAGVSQTPSNKVTEKGKYVELRCDPISGHTALYWYRQSLGQGPEFLIYFQGTGAADDSGLPNDRFFAVRPEGSVSTLKIQRTERGDSAVYLCASSLTTTGSSYEQYFGPGTRLTVT.

The V and J genes are TRBV7-3 and TRBJ1-2, with D possibly being TRBD1 (6 bases). CDR1 and CDR2 (germline): SGHTA, FQGTGA. V was shortened by 5 bases and J by 4 bases, with 11 bases between the two germline ends. The length of the CDR3 is 13 residues. The CDR3 region has the DNA TGTGCCAGCAGCGGGGGCTTCAGCTATGGCTACACCTTC. This gives the protein CASSGGFSYGYTF.

The chain links TRBV6-4 to TRBJ2-2; D not certain. The germline V gene has CDR1 MRHNA and CDR2 SNTAGT. The CDR3 sequence is 15 residues long. The V and J ends lost 4 bases and 4 bases respectively, with 13 bases between them. The CDR3 loop reads CASSASKPGTGELFF. DNA of the CDR3: TGTGCCAGCAGTGCGTCTAAACCAGGCACCGGGGAGCTGTTTTTT.

The genes are TRBV7-2 and TRBJ2-6; D unclear. V lost 4 bases and J 0 bases, leaving 7 bases between the germline ends. This CDR3 comprises 15 residues. CDR1 and CDR2 (germline): SGHTA, FQGNSA. This CDR3 is CASSSQLSGANVLTF. CDR3 nucleotides: TGTGCCAGCAGCTCGCAGCTCTCTGGGGCCAACGTCCTGACTTTC.

V is TRBV18 and J is TRBJ2-7; maybe TRBD1 (6 bases). V was shortened by 3 bases and J by 3 bases, with 9 bases between the two germline ends. The germline CDR1 and CDR2 sequences are KGHSH and LQKENI. This CDR3 contains 13 residues. For the CDR3, the DNA is TGTGCCAGCTCACCCCGGGACAACTACGAGCAGTACTTC. This translates into CASSPRDNYEQYF. The variable domain in full, completed from reference TRBV18 and TRBJ2-7, reads NAGVMQNPRHLVRRRGQEARLRCSPMKGHSHVYWYRQLPEEGLKFMVYLQKENIIDESGMPKERFSAEFPKEGPSILRIQQVVRGDSAAYFCASSPRDNYEQYFGPGTRLTVT.

Remarks on this clone: A read error may account for a junction end that differs from germline. The chain couples TRBV6-1 to TRBJ1-1, with 11 bases lining up with TRBD1. The CDR3 sequence is 14 residues long. Germline V gives CDR1 MNHNS, CDR2 SASEGT. As DNA, the CDR3 is TGTGCCAGCAGTGATAAGGACAGGGGGCTGGCGGGGGACTTT. Amino acids: CASSDKDRGLAGDF.

J is TRBJ2-5 and V is TRBV18; no definite D call. The CDR3 spans 11 residues. Germline V lookup: CDR1 KGHSH, CDR2 LQKENI. V shed 5 bases and J shed 1 base, with 2 bases lying between them. CDR3 sequence reads: CASSTQETQYF. In nucleotides, the CDR3 is TGTGCCAGCTCAACCCAAGAGACCCAGTACTTC.